The 20 T cell receptor beta chains presented below share a single source sample, sequenced in a study of identical twins' blood T cells. TCRdb independently ran MiXCR on the 5' RACE reads; one entry per CDR3 protein. Altogether 300,000 to 400,000 distinct CDR3 sequences are present, under 30% being singletons, with the ten largest covering roughly 5.5%. Sequencing input: PBMCs. The source is a woman aged 18 to 50 in good health.

This clonotype has more than one count but fewer than ten. The V call is TRBV6-2 or TRBV6-3, the J call TRBJ1-5; no clear D. The CDR3 has 16 amino acids. The germline V and J ends were trimmed by 2 bases and 5 bases, with 16 bases remaining between them. CDR1 and CDR2 from the germline V gene are MNHEY and SVGEGT. This chain's CDR3 is CASSYGVGIVYQPQHF. DNA for the CDR3: TGTGCCAGCAGTTACGGGGTGGGAATCGTTTATCAGCCCCAGCATTTT.

J is TRBJ1-2 and V is TRBV5-6; possibly TRBD1 for D (5 bases). Deletions cut 3 bases from V and 1 base from J, with 19 bases between. Germline assignment: CDR1 SGHDT and CDR2 YYEEEE. CDR3 size: 17 residues. CDR3 residues: CASSSLRDRHSNYGYTF. The CDR3 nucleotides read TGTGCCAGCAGCTCGCTGAGGGACCGACATAGTAACTATGGCTACACCTTC.

This sequence joins TRBV6-6 and TRBJ2-3; 11 bases map to TRBD2. V lost 7 bases and J lost 3; bases outside the gene matches: 9. This CDR3 comprises 16 residues. Germline V gives CDR1 MNHNY, CDR2 SVGAGI (reference sequence). In DNA form, the CDR3 reads TGTGCCAGCATCCGAGGGGGACTAGCGGTGACAGATACGCAGTATTTT. This gives the protein CASIRGGLAVTDTQYF.

Notes on this clonotype: Given a much more abundant clone one base away, this may be a read error. DNA for the CDR3: TGCAGTGCTACCCCGGCGACAGGGCGAATGAGCACTGAAGCTTTCTTT. Amino acid sequence: CSATPATGRMSTEAFF. This sequence joins TRBV20-1 and TRBJ1-1; 7 positions agree with TRBD1. Germline lookup yields CDR1 DFQATT and CDR2 SNEGSKA (reference sequence). V lost 4 bases and J lost 4; bases outside the gene matches: 15. The CDR3 has 16 amino acids.

The gene calls are TRBV5-1 and TRBJ2-6, with D perhaps TRBD1 (6 bases). The CDR3 is 17 amino acids. The germline V and J ends were trimmed by 2 bases and 2 bases, with 14 bases remaining between them. Germline V gene sequence: CDR1 SGHRS, CDR2 YFSETQ. The CDR3 sequence is CASSLRTVLPGANVLTF. The CDR3 DNA follows: TGCGCCAGCAGCTTACGGACAGTTCTCCCTGGGGCCAACGTCCTGACTTTC.

This clonotype was picked up a small number of times. The chain couples TRBV2 to TRBJ2-7; D is perhaps TRBD1 or TRBD2 (5 bases each). V lost 8 bases and J lost 4, with 12 bases in between. CDR3 size: 12 residues. CDR1 SNHLY and CDR2 FYNNEI come from the germline V gene. As DNA, the CDR3 is TGTGCCAGCTCTAGGGGAGATTACGAGCAGTACTTC. It translates to CASSRGDYEQYF.

The chain links TRBV18 to TRBJ1-2, with 7 bases lining up with TRBD1. Germline values: CDR1 KGHSH, CDR2 LQKENI. V trimming: 3 bases; J trimming: 4 bases; junction bases outside the gene matches: 2. The CDR3 consists of 13 residues. The CDR3 protein is CASSPTGSYGYTF. CDR3 nucleotide sequence: TGTGCCAGCTCACCGACAGGGTCCTATGGCTACACCTTC.

This rearrangement joins TRBV18 to TRBJ2-2; 7 bases match TRBD1. CDR1 is KGHSH, CDR2 LQKENI, per germline. This CDR3 region has 17 residues. Unmatched junction bases numbered 9, after V lost 0 bases and J lost 5 bases. DNA for the CDR3: TGTGCCAGCTCACCACCGGAAGTAGGGGGCAAAACCGGGGAGCTGTTTTTT. Its translation: CASSPPEVGGKTGELFF.

This chain uses TRBV20-1 with TRBJ2-5; D is ambiguous. V was cut by 6 bases and J by 3 bases, with 11 bases left in between. Per germline, CDR1 DFQATT and CDR2 SNEGSKA (reference sequence). This CDR3 is 12 amino acids long. The CDR3 nucleotides read TGCAGTGCGGAAGGCAGCAAAGAGACCCAGTACTTC. Translated, it gives CSAEGSKETQYF.

This chain uses TRBV28 with TRBJ2-2; the D gene is possibly TRBD2 (5 bases). Trimming cost V 6 bases and J 6 bases, with 11 bases left between them. CDR3 length: 13 residues. In germline, CDR1 is MDHEN, CDR2 SYDVKM. CDR3 amino acids: CASSGGLPGELFF. The CDR3, as DNA: TGTGCCAGCAGCGGCGGGCTCCCCGGGGAGCTGTTTTTT.

The rearrangement links TRBV24-1 to TRBJ1-5; 8 nucleotides line up with TRBD1. This CDR3 comprises 17 residues. Trimming removed 12 bases from V and 0 bases from J; junction bases left unmatched: 15. CDR1 KGHDR and CDR2 SFDVKD come from the germline V gene. DNA of the CDR3: TGTGCCCTACATCGGGCAGGGGGCCGCTATAGCAATCAGCCCCAGCATTTT. This sequence encodes CALHRAGGRYSNQPQHF.

This clonotype was counted many times. The DNA of the CDR3 is TGTGCCAGCAGTTGGGGCACCGGGGAGCTGTTTTTT. This translates into CASSWGTGELFF. The chain links TRBV6-5 to TRBJ2-2, with D uncertain. V was cut by 4 bases and J by 4 bases, with 4 bases left in between. The CDR3 spans 12 residues. Germline V gene data show CDR1 as MNHEY and CDR2 as SVGAGI.

This clonotype has more than one count but fewer than ten. V usage is TRBV14 and J usage is TRBJ2-1; weak D call: TRBD2 (6 bases). The CDR3 sequence is 14 residues long. Germline assignment: CDR1 SGHDN and CDR2 FVKESK. The V end was cut by 3 bases, the J end by 1 base, with 7 bases between. In nucleotides, the CDR3 is TGTGCCAGCAGCCAGGGAGGATCCTACAATGAGCAGTTCTTC. Residues: CASSQGGSYNEQFF.

The rearrangement joins TRBV7-8 to TRBJ1-5; a possible D gene is TRBD1 (5 bases). Germline CDR1 reads SGHVS; CDR2 reads FQNEAQ. V was shortened by 5 bases and J by 3 bases, with 14 bases between the two germline ends. The CDR3 spans 15 residues. CDR3 sequence (DNA): TGTGCCAGCAGCGCCGGTTGGGGGACCAATCAGCCCCAGCATTTT. Protein sequence: CASSAGWGTNQPQHF.

This clonotype has only a few counts. V gene TRBV13 combines with J gene TRBJ1-5, with TRBD1 matching 9 bases. Per the germline V gene, CDR1 is PRHDT and CDR2 is FYEKMQ (reference sequence). The ends lost 0 bases at V and 7 bases at J; junction bases unmatched: 7. The CDR3 extends over 16 amino acids. CDR3 amino acids: CASSLGWGTGLQPQHF. DNA for the CDR3: TGTGCCAGCAGCTTAGGCTGGGGGACAGGGTTGCAGCCCCAGCATTTT.

Turning to this clonotype: The junction differs from germline at one of its ends, possibly a read error. CDR3 in amino acids: CASREIGTWTEAFF. CDR3 nucleotides: TGTGCCAGCAGGGAGATTGGGACGTGGACTGAAGCCTTCTTT. The rearrangement links TRBV6-2 or TRBV6-3 to TRBJ1-1; TRBD1 might be the D (5 bases). There are 14 residues in the CDR3. CDR1 and CDR2 from the germline V gene are MNHEY and SVGEGT.

This clonotype was detected only a few times. The gene calls are TRBV19 and TRBJ2-2; possibly TRBD1 for D (5 bases). The CDR3 runs 13 residues. Germline CDR1 reads LNHDA; CDR2 reads SQIVND (reference sequence). Trimming pared 7 bases from V and 7 bases from J, leaving 13 bases between. The CDR3 DNA is TGTGCCAGTATTCTCGACAGTCACGGGGAGCTGTTTTTT. As protein: CASILDSHGELFF. Looking up the rest from reference TRBV19 and TRBJ2-2 gives the full variable domain: DGGITQSPKYLFRKEGQNVTLSCEQNLNHDAMYWYRQDPGQGLRLIYYSQIVNDFQKGDIAEGYSVSREKKESFPLTVTSAQKNPTAFYLCASILDSHGELFFGEGSRLTVL.

A remark on this clonotype: This may stem from a read error, because a much larger clone lies one nucleotide away. J is TRBJ2-3 and V is TRBV7-2; 9 bases map to TRBD2. This CDR3 is built from 13 residues. The germline CDR1 and CDR2 sequences are SGHTA and FQGNSA. CDR3 loop: CAGSFGLADTQYF. The CDR3 DNA sequence: TGTGCCGGCAGCTTCGGACTAGCGGATACGCAGTATTTT.

As to this clonotype: One junction end does not reproduce the germline sequence, and a read error may be involved. The rearrangement links TRBV12-3 or TRBV12-4 to TRBJ2-5; D may be TRBD1 (6 bases). The CDR3 runs to 13 residues. The CDR3 spells CTSSWGQQETQYF. CDR3 in DNA: TGTACCAGCAGTTGGGGACAACAAGAGACCCAGTACTTC.

This clonotype was observed many times. The CDR3 nucleotides read TGTGCCAGCAGTTACTCTGGAAACACCATATATTTT. Residues: CASSYSGNTIYF. The chain links TRBV6-6 to TRBJ1-3; D not resolved. Trimming shortened V by 0 bases and J by 3 bases, and 0 bases separated the two germline ends. The CDR3 loop spans 12 amino acids. Germline V gene data show CDR1 as MNHNY and CDR2 as SVGAGI (reference sequence).